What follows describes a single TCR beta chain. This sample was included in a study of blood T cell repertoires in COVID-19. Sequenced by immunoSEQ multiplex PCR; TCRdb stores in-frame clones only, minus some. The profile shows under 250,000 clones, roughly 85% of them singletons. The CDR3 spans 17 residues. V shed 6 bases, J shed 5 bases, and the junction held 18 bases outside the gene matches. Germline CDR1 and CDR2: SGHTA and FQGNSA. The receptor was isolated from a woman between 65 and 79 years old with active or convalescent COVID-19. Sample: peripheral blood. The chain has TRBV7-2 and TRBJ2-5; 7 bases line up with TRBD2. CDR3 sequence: CASSPGGGGTRGETQYF. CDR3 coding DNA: TGTGCCAGCAGTCCCGGCGGCGGGGGTACCCGGGGGGAGACCCAGTACTTC.